These 26 T cell receptor beta chains originate from one sample sequenced in a study of shared clonotypes between healthy human individuals. Clones were read by immunoSEQ multiplex PCR, and TCRdb kept only the in-frame ones, dropping some. The data show around 1 million clones, more than 75% seen once. The sequenced sample was memory CD4+ T cells sorted from blood. The subset was: CD45RA-negative fraction. All receptors derive from a man aged 18 to 35 in good health.

This chain connects TRBV6-5 to TRBJ2-2; perhaps TRBD1 as D (5 bases). The CDR3 length is 15 residues. V was pared by 2 bases and J by 4 bases, with 11 bases between. Germline V CDR1 and CDR2: MNHEY, SVGAGI. The CDR3, as DNA: TGTGCCAGCAGTTACGGGGCTTTATTCACCGGGGAGCTGTTTTTT. Residues: CASSYGALFTGELFF.

V usage is TRBV5-1 and J usage is TRBJ1-1; D may be TRBD1 (5 bases). The CDR3 contains 13 residues. The V gene lost 4 bases and the J gene lost 1 base, with 8 bases spanning the gap. Germline CDR1 SGHRS, CDR2 YFSETQ. The CDR3 region is CASSEQENTEAFF. CDR3 in DNA: TGCGCCAGCAGCGAACAGGAGAACACTGAAGCTTTCTTT.

This clone was seen more than once but under ten times. V gene TRBV7-2 combines with J gene TRBJ2-7, with 7 bases that match TRBD2. The CDR3 spans 14 residues. Germline V CDR1 and CDR2: SGHTA, FQGNSA. The V segment lost 5 bases and the J segment 5 bases; nucleotides outside the gene matches: 9. In DNA, the CDR3 is TGTGCCAGCAGCCCCGGGGGGTCCTTGAACGAGCAGTACTTC. Its protein is CASSPGGSLNEQYF.

Regarding this clone: Other DNA sequences from this sample encode an identical CDR3 as well. This chain links TRBV5-4 with TRBJ2-1; D call uncertain. The ends were cut back, 2 bases at V and 0 bases at J, with 9 bases in the middle. The CDR3 consists of 15 residues. Germline V gene lookup returns CDR1 SGHNT and CDR2 YYREEE (reference sequence). DNA for the CDR3: TGTGCCAGCAGCTTAGTCAGCCCCTCCTACAATGAGCAGTTCTTC. This gives the protein CASSLVSPSYNEQFF.

The chain has TRBV2 and TRBJ1-1, with a tentative D call TRBD1 (5 bases). The CDR3 has 14 residues. CDR1 SNHLY and CDR2 FYNNEI come from the germline V gene. V was cut by 5 bases and J by 1 base, with 11 bases left in between. CDR3 nucleotide sequence: TGTGCCAGCAGTCAGGGAAGGTCGAACACTGAAGCTTTCTTT. Residues: CASSQGRSNTEAFF.

There are a few counts of this clone. The chain joins TRBV19 to TRBJ2-1, with D unclear. V lost 7 bases and J 6 bases, leaving 25 bases between the germline ends. Germline V gene sequence: CDR1 LNHDA, CDR2 SQIVND (reference sequence). The CDR3 loop spans 17 amino acids. CDR3 amino acids: CASKQEAGALRANEQFF. CDR3 DNA: TGTGCCAGTAAACAAGAGGCAGGCGCCCTTCGGGCCAATGAGCAGTTCTTC.

The chain couples TRBV28 to TRBJ2-5, with 7 bases matching TRBD1. The CDR3 has 15 residues. V dropped 5 bases and J dropped 1; count of bases not matched to a gene: 7. Germline V lookup: CDR1 MDHEN, CDR2 SYDVKM. The CDR3 spells CASSLPGQRQETQYF. As DNA, the CDR3 is TGTGCCAGCAGTCTCCCGGGACAGCGCCAAGAGACCCAGTACTTC.

The sample holds a few counts of this clone. V usage is TRBV2 and J usage is TRBJ2-3, with TRBD1 matching over 7 bases. The length of the CDR3 is 14 residues. CDR1 SNHLY and CDR2 FYNNEI come from the germline V gene. The J segment lost 2 bases and the V segment lost 6 bases, leaving 5 bases of the junction unmatched. The CDR3 nucleotides are TGTGCCAGCAGGGAACAGGGGATCACAGATACGCAGTATTTT. Its protein product is CASREQGITDTQYF. Together with reference TRBV2 and TRBJ2-3, the CDR3 gives the full variable domain: EPEVTQTPSHQVTQMGQEVILRCVPISNHLYFYWYRQILGQKVEFLVSFYNNEISEKSEIFDDQFSVERPDGSNFTLKIRSTKLEDSAMYFCASREQGITDTQYFGPGTRLTVL.

The CDR3 DNA follows: TGTGCCAGCAAAGGGGACAGCCGCTCTGGGGCCAACGTCCTGACTTTC. Its protein product is CASKGDSRSGANVLTF. The rearrangement uses TRBV2 and TRBJ2-6; 7 nucleotides align to TRBD1. The CDR3 length is 16 residues. Germline V CDR1 and CDR2: SNHLY, FYNNEI. Unmatched junction bases numbered 6, after V lost 7 bases and J lost 0 bases.

The rearrangement uses TRBV6-1 and TRBJ1-2; a weak D match, TRBD1 (5 bases). This CDR3 spans 14 amino acids. CDR1 is MNHNS, CDR2 SASEGT, per germline. V dropped 9 bases and J dropped 7 bases, with 21 bases sitting between them. CDR3 loop: CASCRDAGFTGYTF. CDR3 DNA: TGTGCCAGTTGCCGGGACGCTGGTTTCACTGGCTACACCTTC.

The V gene is TRBV6-5, the J gene TRBJ2-7, with a possible D match to TRBD1 (5 bases). The germline gives CDR1 MNHEY, CDR2 SVGAGI. This CDR3 has 14 residues. V was cut by 4 bases and J by 2 bases, with 12 bases left in between. CDR3 sequence reads: CASSSSGAAYEQYF. CDR3 bases: TGTGCCAGCAGTTCCTCTGGGGCAGCCTACGAGCAGTACTTC.

The J gene is TRBJ2-7, the V gene TRBV10-2, with 10 bases that match TRBD2. CDR1 WSHSY and CDR2 SAAADI come from the germline V gene. The CDR3 has 15 amino acids. J was trimmed by 6 bases and V by 0 bases; bases with no gene match: 5. The CDR3 reads CASSESSLAGVEQYF. CDR3 DNA: TGCGCCAGCAGTGAGTCGTCCCTAGCGGGGGTCGAGCAGTACTTC.

This clone was recorded only once. The chain is built from TRBV7-3 and TRBJ2-1; unclear D gene. CDR3 length: 12 amino acids. Germline V gene sequence: CDR1 SGHTA, CDR2 FQGTGA. V lost 5 bases to trimming and J lost 3 bases, with 5 bases between them. The CDR3 sequence: CASSPDYNEQFF. CDR3 nucleotide sequence: TGTGCCAGCAGCCCGGACTACAATGAGCAGTTCTTC.

The V and J genes are TRBV13 and TRBJ2-7; D perhaps matches TRBD1 (6 bases). The CDR3 extends over 17 amino acids. Trimming took off 5 bases at V and 1 base at J, with 21 bases between the two ends. In germline, CDR1 is PRHDT, CDR2 FYEKMQ (reference sequence). In DNA form, the CDR3 reads TGTGCCAGCAGCCCTCGTTGGGGGCGGGCCAATTCCTACGAGCAGTACTTC. It codes for CASSPRWGRANSYEQYF.

This clone was counted many times. The chain joins TRBV30 to TRBJ1-3; 7 nucleotides match TRBD1. Germline V gene data show CDR1 as GTSNPN and CDR2 as SVGIG (reference sequence). The CDR3 is 14 residues long. Trimming cost V 2 bases and J 5 bases; bases outside gene matches: 6. The CDR3 bases are TGTGCCTGGAGTACGACAGGGTTGAGAAACACCATATATTTT. This gives the protein CAWSTTGLRNTIYF.

This chain links TRBV28 with TRBJ2-2; D ambiguous. This CDR3 is 12 amino acids long. Germline CDR1 and CDR2: MDHEN and SYDVKM. The V gene lost 11 bases and the J gene lost 4 bases, with 11 bases spanning the gap. CDR3 amino acids: CAANGPTGELFF. As DNA, the CDR3 is TGTGCCGCCAACGGGCCCACCGGGGAGCTGTTTTTT.

This clone came up a few times. V usage is TRBV5-1 and J usage is TRBJ2-3; tentatively, D is TRBD2 (6 bases). The CDR3 extends over 15 amino acids. With 1 base removed from V and 3 bases from J, the gap between germline ends came to 12 bases. CDR1 is SGHRS and CDR2 is YFSETQ in the germline V gene. CDR3 nucleotides: TGCGCCAGCAGCTTGTCGGGACTGCAAACAGATACGCAGTATTTT. It translates to CASSLSGLQTDTQYF.

This clone was counted only a few times. In DNA form, the CDR3 reads TGTGCCAGCAGCCCTGGGACTGGGGCAGATACGCAGTATTTT. Translated: CASSPGTGADTQYF. This sequence joins TRBV5-6 and TRBJ2-3, with a weak D call TRBD2 (6 bases). This CDR3 has 14 residues. CDR1 is SGHDT, CDR2 YYEEEE, per germline. V was clipped by 4 bases and J by 4 bases, with 13 bases between them.

The J gene is TRBJ2-7, the V gene TRBV27; 7 bases agree with TRBD1. The CDR3 totals 16 residues. CDR1 and CDR2 (germline): MNHEY, SMNVEV (reference sequence). V dropped 4 bases and J dropped 0; count of bases not matched to a gene: 9. For the CDR3, the DNA is TGTGCCAGCAGTTCCCCACGGACAGGAAGCTCCTACGAGCAGTACTTC. It specifies CASSSPRTGSSYEQYF.

This chain links TRBV11-1 with TRBJ1-1, with D unclear. This CDR3 contains 16 residues. Trimming took 1 base from V and 0 from J, leaving 12 bases between them. Germline CDR1 and CDR2: SGHAT and FQDESV (reference sequence). The CDR3 protein is CASSLGRGSLNTEAFF. The CDR3 DNA is TGTGCCAGCAGCTTAGGACGTGGAAGTTTGAACACTGAAGCTTTCTTT. The complete variable domain, with remaining parts taken from reference TRBV11-1 and TRBJ1-1, reads EAEVAQSPRYKITEKSQAVAFWCDPISGHATLYWYRQILGQGPELLVQFQDESVVDDSQLPKDRFSAERLKGVDSTLKIQPAELGDSAMYLCASSLGRGSLNTEAFFGQGTRLTVV.

The V and J genes are TRBV2 and TRBJ2-7; D remains unclear. Germline V gene data show CDR1 as SNHLY and CDR2 as FYNNEI. This CDR3 spans 15 amino acids. The ends were cut back, 0 bases at V and 4 bases at J, with 13 bases in the middle. CDR3 sequence reads: CASSEADPKKYEQYF. CDR3 nucleotides: TGTGCCAGCAGTGAAGCCGACCCTAAAAAGTACGAGCAGTACTTC.

The chain carries TRBV27 and TRBJ2-5; perhaps TRBD1 as D (7 bases). The CDR3 spans 15 residues. The ends were cut back, 3 bases at V and 3 bases at J, with 14 bases in the middle. Germline V gene sequence: CDR1 MNHEY, CDR2 SMNVEV (reference sequence). CDR3: CASSFGQGGEETQYF. As DNA, the CDR3 is TGTGCCAGCAGTTTTGGCCAGGGGGGCGAAGAGACCCAGTACTTC.

This chain links TRBV9 with TRBJ2-1; D may be TRBD2 (6 bases). Trimming stripped 4 bases from V and 5 bases from J, with 13 bases between. CDR3 length: 14 residues. Per germline, CDR1 SGDLS and CDR2 YYNGEE. This chain's CDR3 is CASSSAGLDNEQFF. CDR3 nucleotides: TGTGCCAGCAGCTCCGCGGGACTTGACAATGAGCAGTTCTTC. The complete variable domain, with remaining parts taken from reference TRBV9 and TRBJ2-1, reads DSGVTQTPKHLITATGQRVTLRCSPRSGDLSVYWYQQSLDQGLQFLIQYYNGEERAKGNILERFSAQQFPDLHSELNLSSLELGDSALYFCASSSAGLDNEQFFGPGTRLTVL.

The chain links TRBV18 to TRBJ2-7; 9 bases map to TRBD1. CDR3 length: 15 residues. Germline CDR1 and CDR2: KGHSH and LQKENI. V trimming: 3 bases; J trimming: 3 bases; junction bases outside the gene matches: 6. The DNA for the CDR3 is TGTGCCAGCTCACCCGTGGGACAGGGAAACTACGAGCAGTACTTC. Encoded protein: CASSPVGQGNYEQYF.

This chain joins TRBV11-2 and TRBJ2-5, with 7 nucleotides matching TRBD1. The CDR3 contains 16 residues. The V gene's germline CDR1 is SGHAT and CDR2 FQNNGV. The V segment lost 1 base and the J segment 4 bases; nucleotides outside the gene matches: 9. CDR3 protein: CASSLVPGRGRETQYF. In DNA, the CDR3 is TGTGCCAGCAGCTTAGTTCCCGGCAGGGGGAGAGAGACCCAGTACTTC.

Note on this clone: The identical CDR3 is also encoded by other nucleotide sequences in the sample. The CDR3 DNA is TGTGCCAGCAGCGCCAGTTCCTACGAGCAGTACTTC. Protein product: CASSASSYEQYF. The gene calls are TRBV7-2 and TRBJ2-7; D call uncertain. The length of the CDR3 is 12 residues. Germline lookup yields CDR1 SGHTA and CDR2 FQGNSA. V lost 5 bases to trimming and J lost 1 base, with 6 bases between them.